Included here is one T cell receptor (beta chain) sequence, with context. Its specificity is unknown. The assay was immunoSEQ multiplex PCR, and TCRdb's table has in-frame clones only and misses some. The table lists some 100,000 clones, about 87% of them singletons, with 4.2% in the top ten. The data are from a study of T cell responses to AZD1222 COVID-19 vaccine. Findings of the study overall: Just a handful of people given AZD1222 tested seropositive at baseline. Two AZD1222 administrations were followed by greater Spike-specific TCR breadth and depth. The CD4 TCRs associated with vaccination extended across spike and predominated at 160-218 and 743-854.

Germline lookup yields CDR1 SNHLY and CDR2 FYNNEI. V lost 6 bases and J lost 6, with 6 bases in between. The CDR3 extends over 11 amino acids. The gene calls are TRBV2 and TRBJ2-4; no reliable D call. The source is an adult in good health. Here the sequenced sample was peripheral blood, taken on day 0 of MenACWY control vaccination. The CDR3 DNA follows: TGTGCCAGCAGATGGGGAAACATTCAGTACTTC. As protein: CASRWGNIQYF.